This TCR beta chain was sequenced for a study of cytomegalovirus exposure and HLA in healthy donors. The study ran its PCR with 60 Vbeta and 13 Jbeta primers. Profiling relied on immunoSEQ multiplex PCR, and the TCRdb table lists in-frame clones only, not all of them. This table holds about 200,000 clones, around three quarters found once. Each donor was healthy, and each was a bone marrow donor. Study findings and constraints: A previous analysis found most TCR beta V segments productive roughly 87% or roughly 30% of the time. Approximately 160 TCR beta chains were listed as cytomegalovirus-associated. Some public TCRs appeared in many individuals, while most sequences were rare.

In the case of this clone: The target antigen is unknown.

Germline-derived CDR1 and CDR2 are SGHVS and FQNEAQ. The ends were cut back, 1 base at V and 0 bases at J, with 9 bases in the middle. The CDR3 runs to 15 residues. This chain links TRBV7-8 with TRBJ1-1; a possible D gene is TRBD1 (5 bases). The sequence was obtained from a woman in her thirties in good health and CMV-seronegative. Sequencing input: PBMCs. CDR3 protein: CASSLEVGLNTEAFF. The DNA for the CDR3 is TGTGCCAGCAGCTTAGAAGTGGGGCTGAACACTGAAGCTTTCTTT. The variable domain in full, completed from reference TRBV7-8 and TRBJ1-1, reads GAGVSQSPRYKVAKRGQDVALRCDPISGHVSLFWYQQALGQGPEFLTYFQNEAQLDKSGLPSDRFFAERPEGSVSTLKIQRTQQEDSAVYLCASSLEVGLNTEAFFGQGTRLTVV.